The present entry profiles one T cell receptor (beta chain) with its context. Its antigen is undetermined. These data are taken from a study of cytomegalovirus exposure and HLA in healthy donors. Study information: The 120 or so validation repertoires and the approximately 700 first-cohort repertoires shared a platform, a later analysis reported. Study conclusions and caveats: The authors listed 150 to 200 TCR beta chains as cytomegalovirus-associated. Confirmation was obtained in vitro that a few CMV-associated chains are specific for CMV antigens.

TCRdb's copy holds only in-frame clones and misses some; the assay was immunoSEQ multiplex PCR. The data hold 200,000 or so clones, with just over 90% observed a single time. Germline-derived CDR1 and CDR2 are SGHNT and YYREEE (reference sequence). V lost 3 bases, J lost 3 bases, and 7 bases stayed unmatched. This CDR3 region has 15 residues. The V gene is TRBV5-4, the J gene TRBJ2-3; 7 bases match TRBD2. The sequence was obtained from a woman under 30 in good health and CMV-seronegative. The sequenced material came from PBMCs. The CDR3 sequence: CASSSPGLTTDTQYF. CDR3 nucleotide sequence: TGTGCCAGCAGCTCGCCGGGACTAACGACAGATACGCAGTATTTT.